One sample yielded the 12 T cell receptor beta chains listed below, sequenced in a study of cytomegalovirus exposure and HLA in healthy donors. With 60 Vbeta and 13 Jbeta primers, the PCR was carried out. The table came from immunoSEQ multiplex PCR; TCRdb's copy has only in-frame clones and leaves some out. This listing includes about 110,000 clones. Sequencing input: PBMCs. These receptors were collected from a man in his fifties or sixties in good health and CMV-seronegative.

The V and J genes are TRBV9 and TRBJ1-3, with TRBD1 matching over 9 bases. Germline V gene sequence: CDR1 SGDLS, CDR2 YYNGEE. J gave up 1 base and V 4 bases, and 6 bases lay outside the gene matches. The CDR3 runs 16 residues. CDR3 protein: CASSTWGTGSGNTIYF. Here the CDR3 DNA reads TGTGCCAGCAGCACGTGGGGGACAGGGTCTGGAAACACCATATATTTT. Drawing the rest from reference TRBV9 and TRBJ1-3, the complete variable domain is DSGVTQTPKHLITATGQRVTLRCSPRSGDLSVYWYQQSLDQGLQFLIQYYNGEERAKGNILERFSAQQFPDLHSELNLSSLELGDSALYFCASSTWGTGSGNTIYFGEGSWLTVV.

This sequence joins TRBV30 and TRBJ2-1, with 9 bases aligning to TRBD2. Trimming at V came to 2 bases and at J to 0 bases, leaving 5 bases not matched to a gene. CDR1 is GTSNPN and CDR2 is SVGIG in the germline V gene (reference sequence). The CDR3 has 16 amino acids. CDR3 nucleotide sequence: TGTGCCTGGAGTTTTCTAGCGGGGAGCTCCTACAATGAGCAGTTCTTC. It is translated as CAWSFLAGSSYNEQFF. The variable domain in full, completed from reference TRBV30 and TRBJ2-1, reads SQTIHQWPATLVQPVGSPLSLECTVEGTSNPNLYWYRQAAGRGLQLLFYSVGIGQISSEVPQNLSASRPQDRQFILSSKKLLLSDSGFYLCAWSFLAGSSYNEQFFGPGTRLTVL.

The V call is TRBV27, the J call TRBJ1-1, with 9 bases lining up with TRBD1. V was pared by 5 bases and J by 0 bases, with 7 bases of the junction left unmatched. The CDR3 spans 16 residues. Germline V gene data show CDR1 as MNHEY and CDR2 as SMNVEV (reference sequence). The CDR3 DNA reads as TGTGCCAGCAGTCCTCCGAGGACAGGGGTGAACACTGAAGCTTTCTTT. It is translated as CASSPPRTGVNTEAFF.

The chain joins TRBV18 to TRBJ1-1; D is possibly TRBD1 (5 bases). Trimming removed 3 bases from V and 4 bases from J, with 12 bases in between. Germline loops: CDR1 KGHSH, CDR2 LQKENI. The CDR3 runs to 14 residues. CDR3 nucleotides: TGTGCCAGCTCACCCTCGGCGGGGCCCACTGAAGCTTTCTTT. The encoded protein is CASSPSAGPTEAFF.

The CDR3 loop reads CASSTDRGPYNEQFF. The DNA for the CDR3 is TGCGCCAGCAGCACTGACAGGGGGCCCTACAATGAGCAGTTCTTC. The J gene is TRBJ2-1, the V gene TRBV5-1; 10 nucleotides match TRBD1. Germline CDR1 is SGHRS and CDR2 is YFSETQ. Unmatched junction bases numbered 3, after V lost 4 bases and J lost 2 bases. The CDR3 is 15 residues long.

Comment on this clone: One end of the junction fails to match germline, which may point to a read error. The CDR3 spells CASSPDHGQRGLGF. The DNA for the CDR3 is TGTGCCAGCAGCCCGGACCACGGGCAACGCGGACTCGGCTTC. V usage is TRBV7-2 and J usage is TRBJ2-7, with a tentative D call TRBD2 (5 bases). The CDR3 has 14 residues. The germline gives CDR1 SGHTA, CDR2 FQGNSA.

This sequence joins TRBV5-1 and TRBJ1-1; D not resolved. Germline CDR1 SGHRS, CDR2 YFSETQ. This CDR3 contains 15 residues. Trimming shortened V by 0 bases and J by 3 bases, and 12 bases separated the two germline ends. Here the CDR3 reads CASSLDRVPHTEAFF. The CDR3 bases are TGCGCCAGCAGCTTGGATCGGGTCCCGCACACTGAAGCTTTCTTT.

The CDR3: CASSLWQGEAFF. Here the CDR3 DNA reads TGTGCCAGCAGCTTATGGCAGGGGGAAGCTTTCTTT. The rearrangement joins TRBV7-9 to TRBJ1-1; possibly TRBD1 for D (6 bases). V was pared by 2 bases and J by 8 bases, with 9 bases between. The germline V gene has CDR1 SEHNR and CDR2 FQNEAQ (reference sequence). This CDR3 spans 12 amino acids. Based on the CDR3 plus reference TRBV7-9 and TRBJ1-1, the full variable domain is DTGVSQNPRHKITKRGQNVTFRCDPISEHNRLYWYRQTLGQGPEFLTYFQNEAQLEKSRLLSDRFSAERPKGSFSTLEIQRTEQGDSAMYLCASSLWQGEAFFGQGTRLTVV.

The chain uses TRBV19 and TRBJ1-2; the D gene is possibly TRBD1 (6 bases). The V end was cut by 5 bases, the J end by 4 bases, with 23 bases between. This CDR3 is 17 amino acids long. The germline V gene encodes CDR1 LNHDA and CDR2 SQIVND (reference sequence). CDR3 in DNA: TGTGCCAGTAGTCCATCGATCCGGGACAAGAGAGTCTATGGCTACACCTTC. Translated: CASSPSIRDKRVYGYTF.

The rearrangement links TRBV19 to TRBJ1-4; D is perhaps TRBD1 (6 bases). V lost 5 bases and J lost 5, with 12 bases in between. The germline V gene has CDR1 LNHDA and CDR2 SQIVND (reference sequence). The CDR3 runs 14 residues. The CDR3 loop reads CASSPRDTNEKLFF. CDR3 DNA sequence: TGTGCCAGTAGTCCCCGGGACACCAATGAAAAACTGTTTTTT.

The V call is TRBV7-2, the J call TRBJ1-4; D remains ambiguous. Germline-derived CDR1 and CDR2 are SGHTA and FQGNSA. The ends were cut back, 5 bases at V and 3 bases at J, with 7 bases in the middle. This CDR3 comprises 13 residues. The CDR3 nucleotides are TGTGCCAGCAGCGTGAGGCCTAATGAAAAACTGTTTTTT. Translating it yields CASSVRPNEKLFF.

V and J are TRBV29-1 and TRBJ2-3; 9 bases map to TRBD1. The V gene end was trimmed by 6 bases and the J gene end by 6 bases; junction bases not matched to a gene: 10. The CDR3 totals 14 residues. Germline CDR1 reads SQVTM; CDR2 reads ANQGSEA. The CDR3 here is CSVEQGQGWDTQYF. CDR3 nucleotides: TGCAGCGTCGAACAGGGACAGGGTTGGGATACGCAGTATTTT.